Following are 26 T cell receptor beta chains from one sample sequenced in a study of human T cells and chemical hapten exposure. TCRdb called the RACE reads again in MiXCR, with one record for every CDR3 protein. The sample lists tens of thousands of distinct CDR3 sequences, about 6.8% occurring once. Time point denoted: patch test 1, 2 weeks after DPC sensitization. Treatment noted: therapeutic diphenylcyclopropenone sensitization with weekly scalp DPC. Material: whole blood, obtained in connection with sensitization to the hapten diphenylcyclopropenone (DPC). Receptors were obtained from a woman in her 30s with alopecia areata. Some clones in this sample may be carry-over from other donors' samples.

This chain connects TRBV19 to TRBJ1-2, with TRBD1 as a possible D gene (5 bases). Per germline, CDR1 LNHDA and CDR2 SQIVND (reference sequence). The CDR3 is 13 residues long. Trimming took off 7 bases at V and 6 bases at J, with 15 bases between the two ends. CDR3 region: CASTPGTYDGYTF. The CDR3 DNA sequence: TGTGCCAGTACCCCCGGGACCTATGATGGCTACACCTTC. Variable domain in full (rest from reference TRBV19 and TRBJ1-2): DGGITQSPKYLFRKEGQNVTLSCEQNLNHDAMYWYRQDPGQGLRLIYYSQIVNDFQKGDIAEGYSVSREKKESFPLTVTSAQKNPTAFYLCASTPGTYDGYTFGSGTRLTVV.

This sequence joins TRBV6-6 and TRBJ1-1; D is undetermined. V was clipped by 0 bases and J by 6 bases, with 20 bases between them. This CDR3 is built from 17 residues. Germline loops: CDR1 MNHNY, CDR2 SVGAGI (reference sequence). DNA for the CDR3: TGTGCCAGCAGTTACTCGTACAGTAAGGCGACGAAGGCTGAAGCTTTCTTT. It yields the protein CASSYSYSKATKAEAFF.

V and J are TRBV7-9 and TRBJ1-5; 8 bases line up with TRBD1. CDR1 SEHNR and CDR2 FQNEAQ come from the germline V gene (reference sequence). This CDR3 is built from 15 residues. V shed 4 bases and J 7 bases; nucleotides not matched to a gene: 9. The CDR3 DNA follows: TGTGCCAGCAGCTCACAGACAGGGGAAGCACAGCCCCAGCATTTT. Its translation: CASSSQTGEAQPQHF.

This clonotype appeared many times. This chain connects TRBV4-1 to TRBJ2-1; no clear D gene. CDR1 is MGHRA and CDR2 is YSYEKL in the germline V gene. Trimming removed 0 bases from V and 4 bases from J, with 13 bases in between. The CDR3 extends over 16 amino acids. CDR3 amino acids: CASSQDSVGLYNEQFF. The CDR3 region has the DNA TGCGCCAGCAGCCAAGATTCAGTAGGGTTGTACAATGAGCAGTTCTTC.

This clonotype was counted many times. The genes are TRBV29-1 and TRBJ2-2, with TRBD1 matching over 7 bases. After removal of 7 bases from V and 4 bases from J, the junction contained 6 bases not matched to a gene. The CDR3 covers 13 residues. Germline CDR1 reads SQVTM; CDR2 reads ANQGSEA. CDR3 in DNA: TGCAGCGCCCTGGGACAGATCACCGGGGAGCTGTTTTTT. It is translated as CSALGQITGELFF.

This clonotype was counted at least ten times. The rearrangement links TRBV6-6 to TRBJ2-1; TRBD1 matches 8 bases. Germline CDR1 is MNHNY and CDR2 is SVGAGI (reference sequence). Unmatched junction bases numbered 8, after V lost 6 bases and J lost 1 base. CDR3 length equals 16 residues. CDR3 in DNA: TGTGCCAGCAGCCGTAGACAGGGGAGGTCCTACAATGAGCAGTTCTTC. This sequence encodes CASSRRQGRSYNEQFF.

This clonotype was seen a handful of times. CDR3 protein: CASSPTSGGEAFF. For the CDR3, the DNA is TGTGCCAGCAGTCCCACTTCCGGCGGTGAAGCTTTCTTT. The chain couples TRBV25-1 to TRBJ1-1; D uncertain. CDR3 size: 13 residues. V shed 5 bases and J shed 7 bases, with 14 bases lying between them. Looked up from germline, CDR1 is MGHDK and CDR2 is SYGVNS.

This clonotype was found a few times. The rearrangement uses TRBV11-1 and TRBJ2-7, with 9 bases that match TRBD1. Germline lookup yields CDR1 SGHAT and CDR2 FQDESV (reference sequence). The CDR3 is made up of 16 amino acids. V shed 5 bases and J 2 bases; nucleotides not matched to a gene: 10. CDR3 nucleotides: TGTGCCAGCAGCACTAGGCGGGACAGGGCGGCCTACGAGCAGTACTTC. It is translated as CASSTRRDRAAYEQYF.

This clonotype has just a few counts. The rearrangement links TRBV14 to TRBJ2-6; D is unclear. Trimming stripped 3 bases from V and 3 bases from J, with 9 bases between. The CDR3 is made up of 15 amino acids. Germline V gene sequence: CDR1 SGHDN, CDR2 FVKESK. CDR3 region: CASSHLGGGANVLTF. The CDR3 region has the DNA TGTGCCAGCAGCCATCTAGGCGGTGGGGCCAACGTCCTGACTTTC. Complete variable domain (other parts from reference TRBV14 and TRBJ2-6): EAGVTQFPSHSVIEKGQTVTLRCDPISGHDNLYWYRRVMGKEIKFLLHFVKESKQDESGMPNNRFLAERTGGTYSTLKVQPAELEDSGVYFCASSHLGGGANVLTFGAGSRLTVL.

The chain combines TRBV5-1 with TRBJ2-7; perhaps TRBD1 as D (6 bases). Germline CDR1 and CDR2: SGHRS and YFSETQ. The CDR3 covers 14 residues. V dropped 3 bases and J dropped 2 bases, with 12 bases sitting between them. CDR3 region: CASSWGLAPYEQYF. CDR3 bases: TGCGCCAGCAGCTGGGGGCTGGCGCCCTACGAGCAGTACTTC.

This clonotype was seen ten or more times. This sequence joins TRBV7-2 and TRBJ1-1; 8 bases agree with TRBD1. The junction had 5 bases not matched to a gene; V was cut back by 4 bases and J by 1 base. In germline, CDR1 is SGHTA, CDR2 FQGNSA. CDR3 size: 15 residues. The CDR3 DNA reads as TGTGCCAGCAGCTCCCGTGGACAGGGGAACACTGAAGCTTTCTTT. Translation: CASSSRGQGNTEAFF.

The chain carries TRBV5-1 and TRBJ1-1, with D maybe TRBD1 (6 bases). The CDR3 consists of 13 residues. V was shortened by 3 bases and J by 4 bases, with 10 bases between the two germline ends. CDR1 is SGHRS, CDR2 YFSETQ, per germline. The DNA for the CDR3 is TGCGCCAGCAGCTCGAGCAGGGGCACTGAAGCTTTCTTT. Translation gives CASSSSRGTEAFF.

This clonotype was seen many times. The V gene is TRBV7-9, the J gene TRBJ1-1, with D uncertain. The CDR3 sequence is 11 residues long. Germline CDR1 SEHNR, CDR2 FQNEAQ (reference sequence). The V gene lost 8 bases and the J gene lost 0 bases, with 4 bases spanning the gap. The chain's CDR3 is CASSVNTEAFF. In nucleotides, the CDR3 is TGTGCCAGCTCCGTGAACACTGAAGCTTTCTTT.

This clonotype was counted at least ten times. This rearrangement joins TRBV7-9 to TRBJ2-7, with D hard to call. The CDR3 runs to 12 residues. Trimming shortened V by 1 base and J by 6 bases, and 7 bases separated the two germline ends. The germline CDR1 and CDR2 sequences are SEHNR and FQNEAQ (reference sequence). The DNA for the CDR3 is TGTGCCAGCAGCTTAGGATCCGGCGAGCAGTACTTC. Translation gives CASSLGSGEQYF.

Many counts were recorded for this clonotype. This chain uses TRBV10-3 with TRBJ2-4; D is uncertain. CDR1 is ENHRY, CDR2 SYGVKD, per germline. V was trimmed by 10 bases and J by 9 bases, leaving 10 bases between them. The CDR3 is made up of 10 amino acids. The CDR3 is CAKGPAIQYF. CDR3 sequence (DNA): TGTGCCAAAGGACCTGCCATTCAGTACTTC.

The gene calls are TRBV9 and TRBJ1-3; unclear D gene. The V end was cut by 0 bases, the J end by 0 bases, with 4 bases between. Germline V gene lookup returns CDR1 SGDLS and CDR2 YYNGEE. The CDR3 loop spans 14 amino acids. CDR3 region: CASSVGRSGNTIYF. The CDR3 DNA follows: TGTGCCAGCAGCGTAGGACGCTCTGGAAACACCATATATTTT.

The rearrangement links TRBV30 to TRBJ1-1, with D unresolved. The CDR3 has 13 amino acids. Germline CDR1 and CDR2: GTSNPN and SVGIG (reference sequence). Trimming took 3 bases from V and 4 from J, leaving 12 bases between them. This CDR3 is CAWRPPRFTEAFF. CDR3 nucleotide sequence: TGTGCCTGGAGGCCACCGCGGTTCACTGAAGCTTTCTTT.

This clonotype was detected a few times. The J gene is TRBJ2-3, the V gene TRBV20-1; the D is unclear. The CDR3 is made up of 13 amino acids. Per the germline V gene, CDR1 is DFQATT and CDR2 is SNEGSKA (reference sequence). Trimming left V 5 bases short and J 1 base short, with 10 bases between. The CDR3 reads CSARGQGTDTQYF. The CDR3 DNA is TGCAGTGCTCGTGGCCAGGGCACAGATACGCAGTATTTT.

This clonotype was seen more than once but under ten times. V usage is TRBV19 and J usage is TRBJ1-5; no clear D gene. The V and J ends lost 6 bases and 7 bases respectively, with 19 bases between them. Germline lookup yields CDR1 LNHDA and CDR2 SQIVND (reference sequence). This CDR3 comprises 15 residues. The CDR3 DNA is TGTGCCAGTAGCCCTGGCGGATACGTAGAACAGCCCCAGCATTTT. Amino acids: CASSPGGYVEQPQHF.

The gene calls are TRBV30 and TRBJ1-3, with D possibly being TRBD1 (6 bases). Germline CDR1 GTSNPN, CDR2 SVGIG (reference sequence). The ends were cut back, 4 bases at V and 2 bases at J, with 15 bases in the middle. This CDR3 comprises 15 residues. CDR3 sequence reads: CAWNKGQLAGNTIYF. As DNA, the CDR3 is TGTGCCTGGAATAAAGGACAGTTGGCTGGAAACACCATATATTTT. Together with reference TRBV30 and TRBJ1-3, the CDR3 gives the full variable domain: SQTIHQWPATLVQPVGSPLSLECTVEGTSNPNLYWYRQAAGRGLQLLFYSVGIGQISSEVPQNLSASRPQDRQFILSSKKLLLSDSGFYLCAWNKGQLAGNTIYFGEGSWLTVV.

This clonotype was observed a handful of times. CDR3 protein: CSARGRWSLAGGLYEQFF. Written as DNA, the CDR3 is TGCAGTGCTAGAGGAAGATGGTCCCTAGCGGGGGGGCTATATGAGCAGTTCTTC. The V gene is TRBV20-1, the J gene TRBJ2-1, with TRBD2 matching 12 bases. CDR1 DFQATT and CDR2 SNEGSKA come from the germline V gene (reference sequence). The CDR3 is 18 residues long. Trimming cost V 1 base and J 8 bases; bases outside gene matches: 15.

This clonotype was seen only a few times. The rearrangement joins TRBV12-3 or TRBV12-4 to TRBJ1-1; no clear D. Trimming shortened V by 3 bases and J by 7 bases, and 6 bases separated the two germline ends. This CDR3 is 11 amino acids long. CDR3 amino acids: CASSLAHEAFF. In nucleotides, the CDR3 is TGTGCCAGCAGTTTGGCGCATGAAGCTTTCTTT.

The sample holds many counts of this clonotype. The chain carries TRBV29-1 and TRBJ2-4; D remains ambiguous. The CDR3 covers 13 residues. Germline V gives CDR1 SQVTM, CDR2 ANQGSEA. With 5 bases removed from V and 3 bases from J, the gap between germline ends came to 11 bases. CDR3 bases: TGCAGCGTTAGTACAGCCCGCAAAAACATTCAGTACTTC. This sequence encodes CSVSTARKNIQYF.

There are many counts of this clonotype. The rearrangement joins TRBV10-3 to TRBJ2-2; tentatively, D is TRBD1 (6 bases). V gave up 2 bases and J gave up 4 bases, with 14 bases separating them. Germline V gene sequence: CDR1 ENHRY, CDR2 SYGVKD. This CDR3 has 16 residues. This CDR3 reads CAISERTAIPTGELFF. CDR3 nucleotide sequence: TGTGCCATCAGTGAGAGGACAGCGATCCCCACCGGGGAGCTGTTTTTT.

This chain connects TRBV18 to TRBJ1-3; D is unclear. CDR3 length: 14 residues. Germline CDR1 is KGHSH and CDR2 is LQKENI. With 6 bases removed from V and 0 bases from J, the gap between germline ends came to 9 bases. CDR3 coding DNA: TGTGCCAGCTCTGAGAGTTACTCTGGAAACACCATATATTTT. Its translation is CASSESYSGNTIYF.

The V gene is TRBV6-2 or TRBV6-3, the J gene TRBJ1-4; no clear D. This CDR3 has 15 residues. V lost 3 bases and J 2 bases, leaving 10 bases between the germline ends. Germline CDR1 reads MNHEY; CDR2 reads SVGEGT. CDR3 sequence (DNA): TGTGCCAGCAGTTATCGGGATGTCACTAATGAAAAACTGTTTTTT. Translation: CASSYRDVTNEKLFF.